Each of the 12 T cell receptor beta chains below was sequenced from the same sample in a study of T cells expressing NK-cell markers. TCRdb reprocessed the 5' RACE reads; each CDR3 protein has one entry and no DNA is given. Its table records 400,000 to 450,000 distinct CDR3 sequences. The specimen sequenced was blood T cells: a sorted CD56 or NKG2C T cell subset, CD4+ or CD8+ T cells, or bulk PBMC T cells (not recorded which). The receptors stem from a woman between 18 and 70 years old in good health.

V usage is TRBV28 and J usage is TRBJ2-7; TCRdb indicates TRBD2, and absent DNA this call remains unverified. The CDR3 sequence is 16 residues long. Germline-derived CDR1 and CDR2 are MDHEN and SYDVKM. The CDR3 region is CASSLWGSGNSYEQYF.

V usage is TRBV6-1 and J usage is TRBJ2-3; TCRdb lists TRBD2, though no DNA is available to test this call. Per germline, CDR1 MNHNS and CDR2 SASEGT. CDR3 length: 16 amino acids. The CDR3 here is CASSTLTSGRADTQYF.

The V call is TRBV29-1, the J call TRBJ2-3; TCRdb names TRBD1, which stays unverified in the absence of DNA. CDR3 length: 14 amino acids. From germline, CDR1 is SQVTM and CDR2 ANQGSEA. CDR3 sequence reads: CSVGADSLTDTQYF.

The CDR3 sequence is CASSRGGTGGSYNEQFF. The chain employs TRBV5-1 and TRBJ2-1; TCRdb's D gene call, TRBD1, goes unchecked for lack of DNA. The CDR3 covers 17 residues. Germline V lookup: CDR1 SGHRS, CDR2 YFSETQ.

The J gene is TRBJ2-7, the V gene TRBV6-5; TCRdb proposes TRBD1, but this gene call is untestable without DNA. Germline-derived CDR1 and CDR2 are MNHEY and SVGAGI. This CDR3 has 17 amino acids. This CDR3 reads CASSYWSGAGGPYEQYF.

This chain joins TRBV4-3 and TRBJ2-7; TCRdb names TRBD2, which stays unverified in the absence of DNA. The germline gives CDR1 LGHNA, CDR2 YSLEER. This CDR3 is built from 16 residues. CDR3 in amino acids: CASSQIAGGGSYEQYF.

The chain combines TRBV20-1 with TRBJ2-2; TCRdb calls TRBD1, which cannot be checked without DNA. There are 19 residues in the CDR3. CDR1 DFQATT and CDR2 SNEGSKA come from the germline V gene (reference sequence). CDR3 loop: CSARDALAGGPTNTGELFF.

The V call is TRBV20-1, the J call TRBJ1-5. The germline V gene has CDR1 DFQATT and CDR2 SNEGSKA (reference sequence). The CDR3 is made up of 15 amino acids. The chain's CDR3 is CSARLTGPWNQPQHF.

This rearrangement joins TRBV5-1 to TRBJ2-1; TCRdb's assignment of TRBD2 cannot be checked, as there is no DNA. The V gene's germline CDR1 is SGHRS and CDR2 YFSETQ. This CDR3 is 17 amino acids long. The CDR3 here is CASRSRLAGGPYNEQFF. Based on the CDR3 plus reference TRBV5-1 and TRBJ2-1, the full variable domain is KAGVTQTPRYLIKTRGQQVTLSCSPISGHRSVSWYQQTPGQGLQFLFEYFSETQRNKGNFPGRFSGRQFSNSRSEMNVSTLELGDSALYLCASRSRLAGGPYNEQFFGPGTRLTVL.

The chain employs TRBV20-1 and TRBJ2-1; TCRdb calls TRBD2, which cannot be checked without DNA. CDR3 size: 16 residues. In germline, CDR1 is DFQATT, CDR2 SNEGSKA (reference sequence). CDR3 sequence reads: CSARTPGLAGATEQFF.

V is TRBV10-3 and J is TRBJ2-5. Germline V gene lookup returns CDR1 ENHRY and CDR2 SYGVKD. The CDR3 spans 14 residues. The CDR3 spells CAISESQTSETQYF.

The chain links TRBV30 to TRBJ2-1; TCRdb indicates TRBD1, and absent DNA this call remains unverified. Germline-derived CDR1 and CDR2 are GTSNPN and SVGIG (reference sequence). The CDR3 extends over 14 amino acids. The CDR3 spells CAWSPGRETGEQFF.